The 5 T cell receptor beta chains in this list originate from one sample, sequenced in a study of regulatory T cells in long-lasting Graves disease. The time point denotes: persistent/refractory GD, antithyroid drugs over 5 years with positive TRAb. The TCR library was made from RNA extracted from PBMCs. Relying on iRepertoire HTBI primers and Arm-PCR of CDR3 regions, the team built TCR beta libraries. TCRdb analysed the multiplex PCR reads with MiXCR anew, one entry per CDR3 protein. In the table there are about 660,000 distinct CDR3 sequences, about 32% of which are singletons. The sequences come from peripheral blood mononuclear cells (PBMCs), collected when the disease was refractory, from a patient treated with antithyroid drugs. These receptors were collected from a female donor with Graves disease.

V usage is TRBV6-1 and J usage is TRBJ1-1; D ambiguous. Germline CDR1 reads MNHNS; CDR2 reads SASEGT. Trimming left V 3 bases short and J 0 bases short, with 20 bases between. The CDR3 runs 18 residues. The CDR3 DNA is TGTGCCAGCAGTGACGACTTTCTAGCCGTCCTCATGAACACTGAAGCTTTCTTT. This translates into CASSDDFLAVLMNTEAFF.

V usage is TRBV7-2 and J usage is TRBJ2-5, with D unclear. The J call is uncertain, as TRBJ2-1 better fits the DNA end. Germline V lookup: CDR1 SGHTA, CDR2 FQGNSA. The CDR3 is 13 amino acids. The chain's CDR3 is CASSLGFRNEQFF. DNA for the CDR3: TGTGCCAGCAGCTTAGGGTTTAGGAATGAGCAGTTCTTC.

The chain has TRBV28 and TRBJ1-6; TRBD1 matches at 10 bases. Germline CDR1 is MDHEN and CDR2 is SYDVKM. V was clipped by 5 bases and J by 2 bases; unmatched bases: 3. This CDR3 is 16 amino acids long. The CDR3 region is CASSTGQGAYNSPLHF. The CDR3 nucleotides are TGTGCCAGCAGTACCGGACAGGGGGCCTATAATTCACCCCTCCACTTT.

This clonotype was detected only a few times. This chain connects TRBV28 to TRBJ1-3, with 7 bases identical to TRBD1. CDR1 is MDHEN, CDR2 SYDVKM, per germline. The CDR3 is made up of 16 amino acids. Losses at the gene ends were 6 bases for V and 2 bases for J; bases not matched to a gene: 10. Written as DNA, the CDR3 is TGTGCCAGCAGCGAATTCCAGGGGGTTACTGGAAACACCATATATTTT. This encodes CASSEFQGVTGNTIYF. The variable domain in full, completed from reference TRBV28 and TRBJ1-3, reads DVKVTQSSRYLVKRTGEKVFLECVQDMDHENMFWYRQDPGLGLRLIYFSYDVKMKEKGDIPEGYSVSREKKERFSLILESASTNQTSMYLCASSEFQGVTGNTIYFGEGSWLTVV.

The rearrangement links TRBV20-1 to TRBJ1-5; possibly TRBD1 for D (5 bases). The CDR3 length is 16 residues. The germline V gene has CDR1 DFQATT and CDR2 SNEGSKA (reference sequence). V lost 1 base and J 6 bases, leaving 19 bases between the germline ends. The CDR3 DNA follows: TGCAGTGCTAGAGTCCCCCGGGACGGTGCTGGTCAGCCCCAGCATTTT. This codes for CSARVPRDGAGQPQHF.